These T cell receptor beta chains were read from a single sample in a study of T cell repertoires in cytomegalovirus infection. From the reads, TCRdb called clonotypes with MiXCR, one entry per CDR3 protein. Of about 230,000 distinct CDR3 sequences detected, 22% appear once; the ten largest clones hold roughly 18%. Sequencing was carried out using CD8+ T cells from PBMCs. The receptors here all came from a human donor in good health (CMV status not recorded). Some clones in this sample may be carry-over from other donors' samples. Each CDR3 is given with its conserved first and last residue. Fields, in order: J gene, V gene, CDR3 protein.

TRBJ2-1,TRBV5-6,CASSLGGASEQFF
TRBJ2-7,TRBV5-1,CASSLLGDRYSYEQYF
TRBJ1-1,TRBV29-1,CSVSGDLNTEAFF
TRBJ2-5,TRBV7-2,CASSLALGGGETQYF
TRBJ2-1,TRBV20-1,CSARRLNYNEQFF
TRBJ2-5,TRBV9,CASSPSGTSGKTQYF
TRBJ1-3,TRBV7-6,CASSVDRGLNTIYF
TRBJ2-3,TRBV20-1,CSARDLAGGPDTQYF
TRBJ2-2,TRBV29-1,CSVVVRDRANTGELFF
TRBJ2-1,TRBV28,CASSALDRENEQFF
TRBJ2-7,TRBV7-9,CASSVTGYEQYF
TRBJ2-5,TRBV28,CASSFPRGGGRETQYF
TRBJ2-2,TRBV7-9,CASRQGATGELFF
TRBJ2-1,TRBV28,CASSTGLASSSYNEQFF
TRBJ2-7,TRBV7-4,CASSHGGQGSPYEQYF
TRBJ1-5,TRBV9,CASSEGPWEFGNQPQHF
TRBJ2-7,TRBV7-2,CASSSSGGGSYDQYF
TRBJ1-5,TRBV28,CASSSTKAGKGNQPQHF
TRBJ1-4,TRBV19,CASSLMGQGNEKLFF
TRBJ1-1,TRBV7-3,CASSFQGADTEAFF
TRBJ1-1,TRBV20-1,CSAHSYTEAFF
TRBJ2-1,TRBV7-8,CASSLLSSGGTNEQFF
TRBJ2-1,TRBV20-1,CSAGQNYNEQFF
TRBJ2-3,TRBV7-2,CAGSLELLWASGGASTDTQYF
TRBJ1-2,TRBV28,CASSLQASYGYTF
TRBJ1-4,TRBV7-2,CASSLAHGLNEKLFF
TRBJ2-1,TRBV28,CASSPVAGTREQFF
TRBJ2-5,TRBV4-1,CASSPASGGETQYF
TRBJ2-3,TRBV6-5,CASSYSYSGTSADTQYF
TRBJ2-1,TRBV11-1,CASSPGTSDYNEQFF
TRBJ1-1,TRBV19,CASRGQGASTEAFF
TRBJ2-7,TRBV7-9,CASSPGGVEQYF
TRBJ1-2,TRBV10-3,CAISDRPDSYTF
TRBJ1-4,TRBV10-3,CAISEGPRARANEKLFF
TRBJ2-7,TRBV13,CASSPGTSGVYEQYF
TRBJ2-7,TRBV25-1,CASSEGTIYEQYF
TRBJ2-3,TRBV7-6,CASSLGGGHHTQYF
TRBJ2-3,TRBV7-3,CASSLGWTSTDTQYF
TRBJ2-7,TRBV28,CASRIWTGTYEQYF
TRBJ2-7,TRBV3-1,CASSQDREGADEQYF
TRBJ2-5,TRBV6-5,CASTSGLAGEEETQYF
TRBJ2-2,TRBV18,CASSRDRVLGTGELFF
TRBJ1-6,TRBV6-2/TRBV6-3,CASSYNGADEAFDSPLHF
TRBJ1-1,TRBV7-6,CASSLARGTTEAFF
TRBJ2-1,TRBV19,CATSPGLGYDNEQFF
TRBJ2-7,TRBV7-8,CASSLRVPYEQYF
TRBJ2-1,TRBV30,CAWTAAMGALKEQFF
TRBJ2-7,TRBV7-9,CASSLVPSSSYEQYF
TRBJ2-4,TRBV10-1,CASSVGRQVRAKNIQYF